This T cell receptor beta chain was sequenced during a study of blood T cell repertoires in COVID-19. At the level of the study: The origin of the acute and convalescent COVID-19 samples was the United States, Italy and Spain.

This clone has only a few counts. Some clones are missing from TCRdb's copy, which holds only in-frame ones; the method was immunoSEQ multiplex PCR. The sample holds about 210,000 clones; 84% are singletons and the top ten take around 9.5%. Per the germline V gene, CDR1 is MDHEN and CDR2 is SYDVKM. The V end lost 6 bases, the J end lost 4 bases, and 15 bases lay between the germline ends. The length of the CDR3 is 14 residues. The chain combines TRBV28 with TRBJ1-1; perhaps TRBD1 as D (6 bases). The sequenced sample consisted of peripheral blood. The sequence derives from a man aged 50-60 years with active or convalescent COVID-19. The CDR3 sequence: CASSTTGRVTEAFF. The CDR3 bases are TGTGCCAGCAGCACCACAGGGAGAGTCACTGAAGCTTTCTTT.